This TCR beta chain was captured in a study of CD8+CD57+ T cells in acquired aplastic anemia (dated by TCRdb to the late 2010s). About the investigation overall: A mean of about 3.2 ug of DNA, ranging from roughly 0.17 to 30 ug, was extracted from sorted CD4+ and CD8+ cells. CD8+CD57+ expansion was defined as frequency above the mean frequency observed in healthy subjects.

The paper's findings and limits, for the study overall: Although 25 to 30 CD8+ CDR3 sequences were shared by patients and controls, these sequences appeared highly expressed in patients and within the immunodominant clones of patients. No significant difference in CD8+ Simpson's diversity was found between patients and healthy controls (P=0.060).

Expansion of CD8+CD57+ cells had been shown by flow cytometry in the patients chosen for sequencing. Every patient had severe acquired aplastic anemia, diagnosed using the International Study of Aplastic Anemia and Agranulocytosis and Camitta criteria. Patients had received no therapy at the time of blood sampling. The study deep-sequenced TCR repertoires of sorted CD4+ and CD8+ blood T cells from severe aplastic anemia patients and healthy subjects. In the USA, patient enrollment took place under clinicaltrials.gov protocols 00001620, 01623167, 00001397, 00071045, 00081523 and 00961064. Ficoll-Paque density gradient centrifugation was used to isolate peripheral blood mononuclear cells. Before DNA was extracted, CD4+ and CD8+ T cells were sorted using either FACS or magnetic beads. TCR beta VDJ combination and CDR3 sequence profiling used genomic DNA as the template. An Illumina HiSeq 2000 was the platform used for TCR repertoire sequencing. The original pipeline was this. TRBV/TRBJ rearrangement plots, CDR3 size and DJ length profiles, and Simpson's diversity index were used to assess repertoires. Whichever DNA sequence was most abundant in the deep sequencing data was defined as the immunodominant clone. CDR3 amino acid sequences were screened for sharing across subjects and compared with published repertoires and the VDJdb database. TCRdb's own reprocessing of the public reads used fastp at Q25 and MiXCR and kept productive beta chains. Entries that share a CDR3 protein sequence are merged under the most common genes and DNA. TCRdb's processing, not the authors', yielded these V and J calls. This sample gives hundreds of thousands of distinct CDR3 sequences in total; 25% to 40% of them show up just once. Jointly, the top ten make up 0.7% to 1% of the sample.

V lost 6 bases and J lost 7 bases; the stretch between them is 10 bases long. Based on the germline V gene (reference sequence), the CDR1 and CDR2 sequences are DFQATT and SNEGSKA. Measured from the cysteine to the phenylalanine, the CDR3 is 10 residues long. The DNA shown is the 30-base CDR3, in frame from base 1. This clonotype occurred many times. This receptor's antigen is unknown. Nothing much larger sits one base from this clone, and base qualities are not available. The receptor was derived from a human donor with aplastic anemia. Sequenced sample: sorted CD4+, CD8+, or CD8+CD57+ T cells (not recorded which) from PBMCs. The rearranged segments are TRBV20-1 and TRBJ2-7, with no D gene named confidently. The CDR3 in this case is CSATGQEQYF. The nucleotides are TGCAGTGCGACTGGCCAGGAGCAGTACTTC.